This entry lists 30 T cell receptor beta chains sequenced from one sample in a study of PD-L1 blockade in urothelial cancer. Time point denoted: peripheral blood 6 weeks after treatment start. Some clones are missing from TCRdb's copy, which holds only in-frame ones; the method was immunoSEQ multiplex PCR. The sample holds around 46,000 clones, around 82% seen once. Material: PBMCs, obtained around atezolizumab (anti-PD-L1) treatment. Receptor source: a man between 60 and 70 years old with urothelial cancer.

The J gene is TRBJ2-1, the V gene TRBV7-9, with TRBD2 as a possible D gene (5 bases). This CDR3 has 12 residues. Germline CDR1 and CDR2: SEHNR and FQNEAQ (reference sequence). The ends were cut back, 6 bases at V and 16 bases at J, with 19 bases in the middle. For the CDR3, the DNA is TGTGCCAGCAGTTCTAGTCCACTAGGCCATTTCTTC. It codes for CASSSSPLGHFF. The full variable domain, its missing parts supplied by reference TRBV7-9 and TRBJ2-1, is DTGVSQNPRHKITKRGQNVTFRCDPISEHNRLYWYRQTLGQGPEFLTYFQNEAQLEKSRLLSDRFSAERPKGSFSTLEIQRTEQGDSAMYLCASSSSPLGHFFGPGTRLTVL.

The CDR3 spells CASAPGQGHTEAFF. CDR3 nucleotides: TGTGCCAGCGCTCCGGGACAGGGTCACACTGAAGCTTTCTTT. The chain has TRBV16 and TRBJ1-1, with 9 positions matching TRBD1. Germline-derived CDR1 and CDR2 are KGHSY and FQNENV. The CDR3 has 14 residues. After removal of 8 bases from V and 3 bases from J, the junction contained 7 bases not matched to a gene.

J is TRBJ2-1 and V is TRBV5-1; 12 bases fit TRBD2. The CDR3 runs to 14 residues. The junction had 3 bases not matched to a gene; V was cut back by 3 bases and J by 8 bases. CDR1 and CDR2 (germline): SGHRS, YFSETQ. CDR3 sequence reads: CASSSSGGADEQFF. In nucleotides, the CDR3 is TGCGCCAGCAGCTCTAGCGGGGGGGCGGATGAGCAGTTCTTC.

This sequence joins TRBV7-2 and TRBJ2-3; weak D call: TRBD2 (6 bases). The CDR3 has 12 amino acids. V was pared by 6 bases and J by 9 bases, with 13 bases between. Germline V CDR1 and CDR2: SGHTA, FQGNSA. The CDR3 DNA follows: TGTGCCAGCAGTTATAGCGGAGAGACGCAGTATTTT. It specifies CASSYSGETQYF. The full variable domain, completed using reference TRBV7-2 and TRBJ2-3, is GAGVSQSPSNKVTEKGKDVELRCDPISGHTALYWYRQSLGQGLEFLIYFQGNSAPDKSGLPSDRFSAERTGGSVSTLTIQRTQQEDSAVYLCASSYSGETQYFGPGTRLTVL.

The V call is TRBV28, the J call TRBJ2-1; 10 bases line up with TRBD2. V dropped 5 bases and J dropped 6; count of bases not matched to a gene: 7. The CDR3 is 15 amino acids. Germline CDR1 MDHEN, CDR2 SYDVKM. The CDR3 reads CASSLLAGVGNEQFF. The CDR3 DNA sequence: TGTGCCAGCAGTCTTCTAGCGGGAGTTGGCAATGAGCAGTTCTTC.

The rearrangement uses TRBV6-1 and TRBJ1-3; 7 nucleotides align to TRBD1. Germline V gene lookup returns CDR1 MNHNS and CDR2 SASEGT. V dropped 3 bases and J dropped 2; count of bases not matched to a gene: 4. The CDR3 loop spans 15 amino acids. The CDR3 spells CASSDPTGTGNTIYF. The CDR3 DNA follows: TGTGCCAGCAGTGACCCGACAGGGACTGGAAACACCATATATTTT.

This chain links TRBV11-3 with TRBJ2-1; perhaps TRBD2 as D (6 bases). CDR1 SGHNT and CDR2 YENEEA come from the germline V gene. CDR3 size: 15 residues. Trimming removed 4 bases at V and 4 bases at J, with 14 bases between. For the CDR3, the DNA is TGTGCCAGCAGCTCGGGCCTAGCGACGTACAATGAGCAGTTCTTC. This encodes CASSSGLATYNEQFF.

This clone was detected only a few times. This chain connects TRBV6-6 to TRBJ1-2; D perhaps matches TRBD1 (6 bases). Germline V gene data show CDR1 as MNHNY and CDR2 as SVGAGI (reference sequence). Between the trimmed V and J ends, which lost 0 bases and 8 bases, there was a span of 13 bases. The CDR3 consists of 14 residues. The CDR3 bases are TGTGCCAGCAGTTACTCGAATTCAGGGGAAGGCTACACCTTC. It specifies CASSYSNSGEGYTF.

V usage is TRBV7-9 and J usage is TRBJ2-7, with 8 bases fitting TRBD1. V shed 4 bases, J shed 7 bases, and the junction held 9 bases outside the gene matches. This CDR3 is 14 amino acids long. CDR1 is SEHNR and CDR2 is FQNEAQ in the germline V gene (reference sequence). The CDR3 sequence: CASSWAGGAREQYF. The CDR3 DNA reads TGTGCCAGCAGCTGGGCAGGGGGCGCGAGGGAGCAGTACTTC.

The DNA for the CDR3 is TGTGCCTCCGCCAACTCGGGGAAAACCGGGGAGCTGTTTTTT. Protein: CASANSGKTGELFF. The rearrangement uses TRBV28 and TRBJ2-2; D is possibly TRBD2 (5 bases). Germline V lookup: CDR1 MDHEN, CDR2 SYDVKM. V lost 11 bases and J 5 bases, leaving 18 bases between the germline ends. CDR3 length equals 14 residues.

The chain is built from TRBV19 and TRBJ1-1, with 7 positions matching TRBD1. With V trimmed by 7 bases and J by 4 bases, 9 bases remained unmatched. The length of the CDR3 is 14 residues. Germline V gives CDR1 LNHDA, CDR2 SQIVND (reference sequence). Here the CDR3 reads CASNPRTGPTEAFF. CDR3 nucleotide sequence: TGTGCCAGTAATCCCCGGACAGGACCCACTGAAGCTTTCTTT.

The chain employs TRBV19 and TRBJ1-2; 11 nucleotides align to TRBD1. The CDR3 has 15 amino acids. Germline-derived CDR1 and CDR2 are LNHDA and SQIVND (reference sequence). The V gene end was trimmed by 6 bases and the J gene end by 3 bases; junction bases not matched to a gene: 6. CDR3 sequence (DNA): TGTGCCAGTAGCCGAAGGGACAGGGGGGACTATGGCTACACCTTC. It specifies CASSRRDRGDYGYTF.

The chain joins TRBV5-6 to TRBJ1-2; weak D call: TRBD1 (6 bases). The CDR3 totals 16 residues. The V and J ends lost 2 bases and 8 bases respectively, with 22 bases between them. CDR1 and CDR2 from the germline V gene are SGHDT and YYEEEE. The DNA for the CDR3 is TGTGCCAGCAGCTTTTCCACAGGGATGGGTTGGAGGGGCTACACCTTC. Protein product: CASSFSTGMGWRGYTF.

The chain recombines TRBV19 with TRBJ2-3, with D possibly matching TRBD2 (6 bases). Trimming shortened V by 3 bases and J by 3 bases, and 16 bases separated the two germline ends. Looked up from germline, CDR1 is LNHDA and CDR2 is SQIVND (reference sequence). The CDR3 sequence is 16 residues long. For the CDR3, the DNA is TGTGCCAGTAGTATGAACGGCTGGGAGGCGACAGATACGCAGTATTTT. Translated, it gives CASSMNGWEATDTQYF.

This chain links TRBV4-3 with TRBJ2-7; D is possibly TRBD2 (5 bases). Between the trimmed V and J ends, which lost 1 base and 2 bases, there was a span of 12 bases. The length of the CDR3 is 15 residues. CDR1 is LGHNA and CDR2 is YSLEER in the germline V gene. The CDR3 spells CASSQAFSGTYEQYF. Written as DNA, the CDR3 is TGCGCCAGCAGCCAAGCTTTCAGCGGAACCTACGAGCAGTACTTC.

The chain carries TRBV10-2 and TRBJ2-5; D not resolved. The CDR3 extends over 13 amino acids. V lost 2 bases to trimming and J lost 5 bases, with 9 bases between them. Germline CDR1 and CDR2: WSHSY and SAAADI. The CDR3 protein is CASSESLSETQYF. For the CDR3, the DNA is TGCGCCAGCAGTGAGAGCCTCTCGGAGACCCAGTACTTC.

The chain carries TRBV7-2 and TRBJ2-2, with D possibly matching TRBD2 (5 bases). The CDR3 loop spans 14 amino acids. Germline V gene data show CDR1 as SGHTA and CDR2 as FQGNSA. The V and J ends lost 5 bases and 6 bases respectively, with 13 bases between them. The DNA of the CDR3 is TGTGCCAGCAGCAGCGGACTCGCCCCCGGGGAGCTGTTTTTT. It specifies CASSSGLAPGELFF. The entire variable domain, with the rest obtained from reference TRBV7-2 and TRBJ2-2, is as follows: GAGVSQSPSNKVTEKGKDVELRCDPISGHTALYWYRQSLGQGLEFLIYFQGNSAPDKSGLPSDRFSAERTGGSVSTLTIQRTQQEDSAVYLCASSSGLAPGELFFGEGSRLTVL.

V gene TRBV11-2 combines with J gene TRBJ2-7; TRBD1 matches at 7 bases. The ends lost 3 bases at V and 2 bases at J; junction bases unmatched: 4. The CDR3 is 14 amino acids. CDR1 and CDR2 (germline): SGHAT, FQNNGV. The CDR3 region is CASSLADRTYEQYF. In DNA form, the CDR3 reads TGTGCCAGCAGCTTGGCGGACAGGACCTACGAGCAGTACTTC. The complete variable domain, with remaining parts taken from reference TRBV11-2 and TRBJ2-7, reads EAGVAQSPRYKIIEKRQSVAFWCNPISGHATLYWYQQILGQGPKLLIQFQNNGVVDDSQLPKDRFSAERLKGVDSTLKIQPAKLEDSAVYLCASSLADRTYEQYFGPGTRLTVT.

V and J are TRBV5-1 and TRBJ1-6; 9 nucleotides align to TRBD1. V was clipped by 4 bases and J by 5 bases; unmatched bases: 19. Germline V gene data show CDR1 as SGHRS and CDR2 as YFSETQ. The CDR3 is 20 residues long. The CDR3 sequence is CASSREGQGRNMPNNSPLHF. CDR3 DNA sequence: TGCGCCAGCAGCAGGGAGGGACAGGGAAGGAATATGCCAAATAATTCACCCCTCCACTTT. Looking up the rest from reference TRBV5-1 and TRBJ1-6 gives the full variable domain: KAGVTQTPRYLIKTRGQQVTLSCSPISGHRSVSWYQQTPGQGLQFLFEYFSETQRNKGNFPGRFSGRQFSNSRSEMNVSTLELGDSALYLCASSREGQGRNMPNNSPLHFGNGTRLTVT.

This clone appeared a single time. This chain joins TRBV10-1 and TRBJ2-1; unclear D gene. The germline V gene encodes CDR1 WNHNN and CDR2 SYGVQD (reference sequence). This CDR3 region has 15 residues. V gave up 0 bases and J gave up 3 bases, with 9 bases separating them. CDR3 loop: CASSESWFGYNEQFF. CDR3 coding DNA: TGCGCCAGCAGTGAGTCCTGGTTCGGCTACAATGAGCAGTTCTTC.

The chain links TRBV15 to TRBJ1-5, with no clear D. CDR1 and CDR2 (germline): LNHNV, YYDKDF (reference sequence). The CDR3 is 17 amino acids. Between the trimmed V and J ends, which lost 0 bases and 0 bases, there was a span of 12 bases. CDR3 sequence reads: CATSRDPQIYSNQPQHF. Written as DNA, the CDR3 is TGTGCCACCAGCAGAGATCCTCAGATTTATAGCAATCAGCCCCAGCATTTT.

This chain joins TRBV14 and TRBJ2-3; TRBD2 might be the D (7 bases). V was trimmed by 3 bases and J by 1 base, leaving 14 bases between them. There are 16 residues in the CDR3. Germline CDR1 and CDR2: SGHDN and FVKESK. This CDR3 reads CASSHRGGGGTDTQYF. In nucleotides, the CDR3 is TGTGCCAGCAGCCATCGAGGAGGGGGGGGCACAGATACGCAGTATTTT.

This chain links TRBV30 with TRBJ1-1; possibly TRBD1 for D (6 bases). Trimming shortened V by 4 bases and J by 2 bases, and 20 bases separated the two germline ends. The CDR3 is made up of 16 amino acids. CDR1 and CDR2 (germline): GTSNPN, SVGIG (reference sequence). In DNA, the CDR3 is TGTGCCTGGAACCTCGGACAGCCTACACTTAACACTGAAGCTTTCTTT. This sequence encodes CAWNLGQPTLNTEAFF.

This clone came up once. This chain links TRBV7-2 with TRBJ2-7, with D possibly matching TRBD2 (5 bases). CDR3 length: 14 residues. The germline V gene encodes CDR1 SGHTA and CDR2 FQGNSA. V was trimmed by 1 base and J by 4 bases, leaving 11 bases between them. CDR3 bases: TGTGCCAGCAGCTTAGAGGGAGCGGTGTACGAGCAGTACTTC. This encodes CASSLEGAVYEQYF.

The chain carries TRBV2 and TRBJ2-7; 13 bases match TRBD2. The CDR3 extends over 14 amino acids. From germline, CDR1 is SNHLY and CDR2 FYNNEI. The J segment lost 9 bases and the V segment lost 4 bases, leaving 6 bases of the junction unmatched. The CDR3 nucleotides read TGTGCCAGCAGTGTCGGGACTAGCGGGACGGTGCAGTACTTC. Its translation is CASSVGTSGTVQYF.

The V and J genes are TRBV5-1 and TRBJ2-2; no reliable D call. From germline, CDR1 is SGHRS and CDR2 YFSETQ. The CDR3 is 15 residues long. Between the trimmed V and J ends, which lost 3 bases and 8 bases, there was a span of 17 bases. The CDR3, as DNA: TGCGCCAGCAGCTCAACACAGCAAGTATCGGGGGAGCTGTTTTTT. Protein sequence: CASSSTQQVSGELFF. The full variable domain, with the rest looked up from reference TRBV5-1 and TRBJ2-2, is KAGVTQTPRYLIKTRGQQVTLSCSPISGHRSVSWYQQTPGQGLQFLFEYFSETQRNKGNFPGRFSGRQFSNSRSEMNVSTLELGDSALYLCASSSTQQVSGELFFGEGSRLTVL.

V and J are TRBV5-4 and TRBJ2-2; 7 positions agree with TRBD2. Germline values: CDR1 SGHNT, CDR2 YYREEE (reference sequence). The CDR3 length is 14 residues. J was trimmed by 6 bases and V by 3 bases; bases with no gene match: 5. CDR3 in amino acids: CASSYPGGAGELFF. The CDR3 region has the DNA TGTGCCAGCAGCTATCCTGGGGGGGCCGGGGAGCTGTTTTTT.

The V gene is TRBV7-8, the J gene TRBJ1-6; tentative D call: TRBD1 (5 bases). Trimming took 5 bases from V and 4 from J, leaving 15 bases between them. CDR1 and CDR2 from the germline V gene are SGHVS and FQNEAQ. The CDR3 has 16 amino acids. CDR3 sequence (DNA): TGTGCCAGCAGCCCCAGACAGTTACCATATAATTCACCCCTCCACTTT. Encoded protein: CASSPRQLPYNSPLHF.

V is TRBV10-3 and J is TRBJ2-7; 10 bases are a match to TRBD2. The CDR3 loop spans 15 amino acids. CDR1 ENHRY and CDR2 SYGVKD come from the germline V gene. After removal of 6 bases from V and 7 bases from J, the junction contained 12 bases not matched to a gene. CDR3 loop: CAISPGLAVEGEQYF. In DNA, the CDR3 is TGTGCCATCAGCCCCGGACTAGCGGTGGAAGGGGAGCAGTACTTC.

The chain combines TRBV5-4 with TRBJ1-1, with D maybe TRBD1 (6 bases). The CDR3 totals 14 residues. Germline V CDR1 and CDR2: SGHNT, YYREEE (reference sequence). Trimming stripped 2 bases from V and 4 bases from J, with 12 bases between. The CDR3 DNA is TGTGCCAGCAGCTTTGACAGGAAGTCCACTGAAGCTTTCTTT. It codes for CASSFDRKSTEAFF.